Below, one T cell receptor (beta chain) is given with its context. Its antigen is currently unknown. This sample was included in a study of T cell clonotyping in hematopoietic cell transplantation. General study findings and limits: Higher Inverse Simpson Index values in graft donor and pretransplant recipient predicted broader posttransplant TCR diversity. Pathologically expanded recipient clonotypes increased progressively from day 30 to day 180 as diversity fell.

Germline V gives CDR1 SEHNR, CDR2 FQNEAQ (reference sequence). V was pared by 9 bases and J by 6 bases, with 10 bases of the junction left unmatched. The CDR3 has 13 amino acids. The time point here: recipient sample about 28 days before transplant, after cytoreduction. Sequencing was performed with immunoSEQ multiplex PCR; in TCRdb, only in-frame clones are kept and a portion is missing. The repertoire consists of 25,000 to 30,000 clones, with around 84% occurring once and the leading ten covering roughly 22%. This chain connects TRBV7-9 to TRBJ2-7; 8 bases are a match to TRBD2. This TCR came from a woman in her sixties or seventies with acute myeloid leukemia. Some clones in this sample may be carry-over from other donors' samples. This material consisted of peripheral blood mononuclear cells, taken before stem cell transplant. CDR3 protein: CASNREGRGEQYF. CDR3 bases: TGTGCCAGTAACCGGGAGGGCCGGGGCGAGCAGTACTTC.